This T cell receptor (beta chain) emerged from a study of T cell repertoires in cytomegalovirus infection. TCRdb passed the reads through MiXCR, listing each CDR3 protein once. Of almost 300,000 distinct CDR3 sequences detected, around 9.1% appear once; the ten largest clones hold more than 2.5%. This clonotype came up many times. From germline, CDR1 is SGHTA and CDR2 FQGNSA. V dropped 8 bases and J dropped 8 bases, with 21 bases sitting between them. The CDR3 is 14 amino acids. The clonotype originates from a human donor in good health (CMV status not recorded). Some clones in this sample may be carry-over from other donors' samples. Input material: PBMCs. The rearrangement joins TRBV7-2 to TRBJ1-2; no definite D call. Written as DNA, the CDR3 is TGTGCCAGCTCACCCTCAGCACAGCCCCACGGCTACACCTTC. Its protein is CASSPSAQPHGYTF. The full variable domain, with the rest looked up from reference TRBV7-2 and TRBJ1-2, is GAGVSQSPSNKVTEKGKDVELRCDPISGHTALYWYRQSLGQGLEFLIYFQGNSAPDKSGLPSDRFSAERTGGSVSTLTIQRTQQEDSAVYLCASSPSAQPHGYTFGSGTRLTVV.